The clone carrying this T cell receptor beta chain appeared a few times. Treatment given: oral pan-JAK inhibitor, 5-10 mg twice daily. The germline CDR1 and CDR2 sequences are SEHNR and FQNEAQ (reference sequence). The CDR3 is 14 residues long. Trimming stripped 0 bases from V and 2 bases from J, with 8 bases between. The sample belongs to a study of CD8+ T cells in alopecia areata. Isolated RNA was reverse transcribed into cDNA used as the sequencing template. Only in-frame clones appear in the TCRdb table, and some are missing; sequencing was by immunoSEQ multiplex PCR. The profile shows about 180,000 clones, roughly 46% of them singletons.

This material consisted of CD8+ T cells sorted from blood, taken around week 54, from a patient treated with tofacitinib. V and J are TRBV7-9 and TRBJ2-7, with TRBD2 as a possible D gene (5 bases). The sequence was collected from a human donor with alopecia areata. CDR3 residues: CASSLAERAYEQYF. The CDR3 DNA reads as TGTGCCAGCAGCTTAGCGGAGAGGGCCTACGAGCAGTACTTC.